This T cell receptor (beta chain) was found in a study of T cells in Graves' hyperthyroidism and ophthalmopathy. This clonotype was counted ten times or more. Its antigen is currently unknown. Study results and limitations: Peripheral blood also featured most of the thyroid clonotypes expanded above 0.001.

TCR beta CDR3 regions were amplified from RNA. An initial round of RT-PCR targeting the TCR CDR3 relied on the HTBI primer set. TCRdb itself ran the multiplex PCR reads through MiXCR, one entry per CDR3 protein. Of 340,000 or so distinct CDR3 sequences listed, about 20% are singletons. Graves' hyperthyroidism is called stable when ophthalmopathy does not progress within 18 months. This CDR3 region has 14 residues. V gave up 3 bases and J gave up 10 bases; unmatched junction bases: 9. This receptor was obtained from a woman in her 50s with Graves' hyperthyroidism. Sequenced: blood. The gene calls are TRBV12-3 or TRBV12-4 and TRBJ1-1; 9 bases are a match to TRBD1. The CDR3 here is CASSFGTGGDGAFF. The DNA of the CDR3 is TGTGCCAGCAGTTTCGGAACAGGGGGCGATGGAGCTTTCTTT.